This is a list of T cell receptor beta chains from one sample in a study of technical replicates of blood from four donors. Sequencing was performed with immunoSEQ multiplex PCR; in TCRdb, only in-frame clones are kept and a portion is missing. Of tens of thousands of clones in the sample, 85% to 95% were seen once. The sample consisted of T cells isolated from PBMCs. Receptor source: a human donor in good health. Both conserved end residues are part of each CDR3. D genes are given only for firm matches. Clone size is shown for a subset of rows, as once, few, many or a class of expanded clone.

TRBV6-5	-	TRBJ2-5	-	CASSLNPGLQETQYF	TGTGCCAGCAGCCTGAATCCGGGACTCCAAGAGACCCAGTACTTC
TRBV5-8	-	TRBJ1-5	-	CASSFQVARNQPQHF	TGTGCCAGCAGCTTTCAAGTCGCCAGAAATCAGCCCCAGCATTTT
TRBV5-1	-	TRBJ2-5	-	CASSLGPAETQYF	TGCGCCAGCAGCTTGGGGCCAGCGGAGACCCAGTACTTC
TRBV6-4	-	TRBJ2-2	-	CASSRLQGTGELFF	TGTGCCAGCAGTCGTCTTCAGGGAACCGGGGAGCTGTTTTTT
TRBV15	TRBD2	TRBJ2-1	-	CAIGLAGGSGEQFF	TGTGCCATCGGACTAGCGGGAGGCTCTGGTGAGCAGTTCTTC
TRBV6-6	-	TRBJ2-7	-	CASMRDTNYEQYF	TGTGCCAGCATGAGGGACACCAACTACGAGCAGTACTTC
TRBV10-3	TRBD2	TRBJ2-5	-	CAISTSGQIKETQYF	TGTGCCATCAGTACTAGCGGCCAAATCAAAGAGACCCAGTACTTC
TRBV7-2	TRBD2	TRBJ2-7	once	CASSLAGLKLAGVSLEQYF	TGTGCCAGCAGCTTAGCGGGCCTTAAACTAGCGGGAGTTTCTCTTGAGCAGTACTTC
TRBV11-3	-	TRBJ2-3	-	CASSWTVPDTQYF	TGTGCCAGCAGCTGGACAGTACCAGATACGCAGTATTTT
TRBV30	TRBD2	TRBJ2-3	-	CAWSPGLAGTDTQYF	TGTGCCTGGAGTCCGGGGCTAGCGGGAACAGATACGCAGTATTTT
TRBV9	TRBD1	TRBJ1-2	-	CASSVAPEDREWYGYTF	TGTGCCAGCAGCGTAGCCCCGGAGGACAGGGAATGGTATGGCTACACCTTC
TRBV4-2	-	TRBJ1-4	-	CASSQGIGVEEKLFF	TGTGCCAGCAGCCAAGGGATAGGGGTGGAAGAAAAACTGTTTTTT
TRBV6-5	-	TRBJ2-7	-	CASSYSRTTYEQYF	TGTGCCAGCAGTTACTCGAGGACTACCTACGAGCAGTACTTC
TRBV6-5	-	TRBJ1-1	-	CASNRGTEAFF	TGTGCCAGCAATAGGGGCACTGAAGCTTTCTTT
TRBV9	-	TRBJ1-1	-	CASSQGGNTEAFF	TGTGCCAGCAGCCAAGGGGGGAACACTGAAGCTTTCTTT
TRBV27	TRBD1	TRBJ1-5	-	CASSLGDRAQPQHF	TGTGCCAGCAGTTTGGGGGACAGGGCTCAGCCCCAGCATTTT
TRBV7-3	TRBD2	TRBJ2-3	once	CASSPSGRTDTQYF	TGTGCCAGCAGCCCCAGCGGGAGAACAGATACGCAGTATTTT
TRBV25-1	TRBD1	TRBJ1-4	-	CASTTEGANEKLFF	TGTGCCAGCACTACGGAGGGGGCCAATGAAAAACTGTTTTTT
TRBV2	TRBD1	TRBJ2-7	-	CASSEDRGKPYEQYF	TGTGCCAGCAGTGAGGACAGGGGAAAACCCTACGAGCAGTACTTC
TRBV27	TRBD2	TRBJ2-1	-	CASSRTSGLYYNEQFF	TGTGCCAGCAGTAGGACTAGCGGGTTGTACTACAATGAGCAGTTCTTC
TRBV7-2	TRBD2	TRBJ2-7	few	CASSFWGRAYEQYF	TGTGCCAGCAGCTTTTGGGGGAGGGCATACGAGCAGTACTTC
TRBV6-6	TRBD1	TRBJ1-2	-	CASSYQMDRVYGYTF	TGTGCCAGCAGTTACCAAATGGACAGGGTCTATGGCTACACCTTC
TRBV9	-	TRBJ1-3	once	CASSTRGSGNTIYF	TGTGCCAGCAGCACCCGAGGGTCTGGAAACACCATATATTTT
TRBV14	TRBD1	TRBJ1-1	-	CASSQQGVWGNTEAFF	TGTGCCAGCAGCCAACAGGGGGTTTGGGGTAACACTGAAGCTTTCTTT
TRBV13	TRBD1	TRBJ1-1	-	CASRSGTGEAFF	TGTGCCAGCAGGTCCGGGACAGGGGAGGCTTTCTTT
TRBV9	TRBD2	TRBJ2-7	once	CASSVEIAGFYEQYF	TGTGCCAGCAGCGTGGAGATAGCGGGATTCTACGAGCAGTACTTC
TRBV6-1	-	TRBJ1-2	-	CASSPSAGSGGYTF	TGTGCCAGCAGTCCCTCAGCGGGGAGTGGCGGCTACACCTTC
TRBV7-2	-	TRBJ2-7	-	CASSLQGGYEQYF	TGTGCCAGCAGCTTACAGGGAGGCTACGAGCAGTACTTC
TRBV7-2	-	TRBJ2-7	once	CASSLRVPSYEQYF	TGTGCCAGCAGCTTGAGGGTCCCATCCTACGAGCAGTACTTC
TRBV11-3	-	TRBJ2-3	once	CASSFEGRSDTQYF	TGTGCCAGCAGCTTTGAAGGGAGATCAGATACGCAGTATTTT
TRBV15	-	TRBJ1-5	-	CATSALNQPQHF	TGTGCCACCAGCGCGCTCAATCAGCCCCAGCATTTT
TRBV27	-	TRBJ1-2	-	CASSPGPSYGYTF	TGTGCCAGCAGCCCTGGCCCGTCCTATGGCTACACCTTC
TRBV5-6	TRBD1	TRBJ1-2	once	CASTRDRAGFFYGYTF	TGTGCCAGCACCCGGGACAGGGCTGGGTTCTTCTATGGCTACACCTTC
TRBV7-9	-	TRBJ1-5	once	CASSFEGVGQPQHF	TGTGCCAGCAGCTTCGAGGGGGTAGGGCAGCCCCAGCATTTT
TRBV12-5	TRBD2	TRBJ2-7	-	CASGLGRQVASGYEQYF	TGTGCTAGTGGTTTGGGCCGACAGGTCGCTAGCGGGTACGAGCAGTACTTC
TRBV10-2	-	TRBJ2-2	-	CASSESASYYTGELFF	TGCGCCAGCAGTGAGTCGGCTAGCTATTACACCGGGGAGCTGTTTTTT
TRBV7-9	-	TRBJ1-5	-	CASSEQAPGPQHF	TGTGCCAGCAGCGAACAGGCCCCAGGGCCCCAGCATTTT
TRBV18	TRBD1	TRBJ2-7	-	CASSRQGANEQYF	TGTGCCAGCTCCCGACAGGGGGCCAACGAGCAGTACTTC
TRBV5-6	-	TRBJ2-7	-	CASSPGGSSSYEQYF	TGTGCCAGCAGCCCCGGAGGCAGTAGCTCCTACGAGCAGTACTTC
TRBV16	TRBD1	TRBJ1-3	-	CASSPRDRFLSGNTIYF	TGTGCCAGCAGCCCTAGGGACAGATTCCTCTCTGGAAACACCATATATTTT
TRBV7-9	TRBD1	TRBJ1-5	-	CASSIGQGDFQPQHF	TGTGCCAGCAGCATCGGACAGGGGGATTTCCAGCCCCAGCATTTT